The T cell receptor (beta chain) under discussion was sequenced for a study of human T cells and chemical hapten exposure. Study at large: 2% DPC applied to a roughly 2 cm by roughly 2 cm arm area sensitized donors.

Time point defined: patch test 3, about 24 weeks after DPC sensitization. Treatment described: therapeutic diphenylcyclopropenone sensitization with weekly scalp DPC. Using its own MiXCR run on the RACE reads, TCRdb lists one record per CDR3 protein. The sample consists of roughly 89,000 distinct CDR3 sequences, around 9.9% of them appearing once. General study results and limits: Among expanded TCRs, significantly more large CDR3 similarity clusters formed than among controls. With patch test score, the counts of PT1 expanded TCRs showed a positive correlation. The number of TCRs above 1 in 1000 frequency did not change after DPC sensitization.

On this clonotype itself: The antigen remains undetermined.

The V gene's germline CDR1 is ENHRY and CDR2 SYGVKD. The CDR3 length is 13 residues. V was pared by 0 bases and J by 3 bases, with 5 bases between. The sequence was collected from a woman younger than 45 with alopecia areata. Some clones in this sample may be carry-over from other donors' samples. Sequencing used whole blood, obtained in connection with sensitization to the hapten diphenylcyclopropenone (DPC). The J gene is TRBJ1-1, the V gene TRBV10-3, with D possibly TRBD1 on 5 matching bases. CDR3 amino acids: CAISESGDTEAFF. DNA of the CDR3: TGTGCCATCAGTGAGTCAGGGGACACTGAAGCTTTCTTT.